This T cell receptor (beta chain) was identified in a study of blood T cell repertoires in COVID-19. On the study more broadly: The study drew acute and convalescent COVID-19 samples from the United States, Italy and Spain. Sources were T cells, B-cell-depleted T cells, or PBMCs; the material itself was cDNA or gDNA.

In the original processing: Reference gene primers were amplified, and this amplification served to estimate nucleated cell counts. Clones were read by immunoSEQ multiplex PCR, and TCRdb kept only the in-frame ones, dropping some. From that table come the V and J calls and clone size; the DNA was used to work out D and trimming. The sample lists roughly 200,000 clones, 70% to 90% occurring once. This clone was recorded a few times. Germline V CDR1 and CDR2: LGHNA, YNFKEQ. Trimming took off 0 bases at V and 5 bases at J, with 16 bases between the two ends. The CDR3 loop spans 16 amino acids. The source is a man aged 55-75 years with acute or convalescent COVID-19. The specimen was peripheral blood. This chain links TRBV4-2 with TRBJ2-5, with a possible D match to TRBD1 (6 bases). The CDR3 DNA reads TGTGCCAGCAGCCAAGAATCGTTGAGGGGGATGGAGACCCAGTACTTC. It specifies CASSQESLRGMETQYF.